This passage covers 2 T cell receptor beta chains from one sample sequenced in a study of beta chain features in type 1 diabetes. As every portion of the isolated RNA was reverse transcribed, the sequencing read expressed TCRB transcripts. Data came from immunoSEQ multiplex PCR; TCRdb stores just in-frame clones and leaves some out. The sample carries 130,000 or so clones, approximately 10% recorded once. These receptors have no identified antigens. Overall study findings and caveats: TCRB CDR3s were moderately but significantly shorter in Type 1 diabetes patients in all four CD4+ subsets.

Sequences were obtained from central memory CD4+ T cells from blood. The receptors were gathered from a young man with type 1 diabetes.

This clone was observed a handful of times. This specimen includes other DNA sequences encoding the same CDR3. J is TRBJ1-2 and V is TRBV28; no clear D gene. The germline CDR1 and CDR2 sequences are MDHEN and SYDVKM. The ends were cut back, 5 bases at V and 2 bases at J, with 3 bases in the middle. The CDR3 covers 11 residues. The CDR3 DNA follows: TGTGCCAGCAGTCTCAACTATGGCTACACCTTC. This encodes CASSLNYGYTF.

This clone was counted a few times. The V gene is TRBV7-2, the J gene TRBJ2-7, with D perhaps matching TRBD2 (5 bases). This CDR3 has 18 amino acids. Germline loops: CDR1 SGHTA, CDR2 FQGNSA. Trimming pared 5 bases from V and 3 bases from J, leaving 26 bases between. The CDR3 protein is CASSLQPSGYVNLYEQYF. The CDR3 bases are TGTGCCAGCAGCCTCCAGCCTTCGGGATACGTTAATCTCTACGAGCAGTACTTC.